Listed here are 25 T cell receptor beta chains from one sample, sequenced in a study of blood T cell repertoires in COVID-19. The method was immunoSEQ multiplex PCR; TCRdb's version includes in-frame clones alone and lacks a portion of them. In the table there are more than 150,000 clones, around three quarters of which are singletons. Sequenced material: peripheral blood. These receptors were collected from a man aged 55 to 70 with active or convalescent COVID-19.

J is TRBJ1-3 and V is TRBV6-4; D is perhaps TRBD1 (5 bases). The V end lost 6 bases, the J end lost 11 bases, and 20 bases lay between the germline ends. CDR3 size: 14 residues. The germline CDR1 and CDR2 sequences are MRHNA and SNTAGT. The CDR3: CASRRRTRLIAIYF. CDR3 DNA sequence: TGTGCCAGCAGACGAAGGACACGCTTAATCGCCATATATTTT.

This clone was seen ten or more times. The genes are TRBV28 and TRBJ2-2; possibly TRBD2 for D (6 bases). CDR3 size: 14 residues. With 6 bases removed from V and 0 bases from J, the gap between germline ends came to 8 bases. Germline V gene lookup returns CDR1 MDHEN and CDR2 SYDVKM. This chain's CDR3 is CASSGLTNTGELFF. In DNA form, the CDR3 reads TGTGCCAGCAGCGGACTAACGAACACCGGGGAGCTGTTTTTT.

The CDR3 sequence is CASSQQGYTEAFF. CDR3 in DNA: TGTGCCAGCAGCCAACAGGGTTACACTGAAGCTTTCTTT. The chain couples TRBV12-3 or TRBV12-4 to TRBJ1-1; D possibly corresponds to TRBD1 (6 bases). The CDR3 has 13 residues. V was shortened by 6 bases and J by 3 bases, with 11 bases between the two germline ends.

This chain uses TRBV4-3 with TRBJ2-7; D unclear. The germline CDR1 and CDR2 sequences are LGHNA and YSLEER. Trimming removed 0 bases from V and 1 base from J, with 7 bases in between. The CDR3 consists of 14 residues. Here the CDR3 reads CASSQDQKSYEQYF. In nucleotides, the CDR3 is TGCGCCAGCAGCCAAGATCAGAAGTCCTACGAGCAGTACTTC.

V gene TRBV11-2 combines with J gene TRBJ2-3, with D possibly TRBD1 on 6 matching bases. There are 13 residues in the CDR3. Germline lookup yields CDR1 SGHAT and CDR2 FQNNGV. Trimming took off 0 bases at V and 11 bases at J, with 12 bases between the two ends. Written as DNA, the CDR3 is TGTGCCAGCAGCTTAGATCTGCGCAGGGGGCAGTATTTT. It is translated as CASSLDLRRGQYF.

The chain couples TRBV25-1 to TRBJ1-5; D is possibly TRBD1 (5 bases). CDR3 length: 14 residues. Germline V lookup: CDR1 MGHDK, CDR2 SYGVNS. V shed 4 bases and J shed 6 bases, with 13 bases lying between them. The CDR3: CASSGIQGGQPQHF. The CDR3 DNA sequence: TGTGCCAGCAGTGGGATCCAGGGCGGTCAGCCCCAGCATTTT.

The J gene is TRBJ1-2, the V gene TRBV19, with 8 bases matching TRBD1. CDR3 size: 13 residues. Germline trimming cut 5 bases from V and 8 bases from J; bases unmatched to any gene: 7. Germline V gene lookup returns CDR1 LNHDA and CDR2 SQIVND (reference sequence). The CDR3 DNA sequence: TGTGCCAGTAGTCTGCGACAGGGGAGAGGCTACACCTTC. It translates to CASSLRQGRGYTF.

In nucleotides, the CDR3 is TGTGCCAGCCGACAGGGGGCTACCTATAATTCACCCCTCCACTTT. It encodes CASRQGATYNSPLHF. This sequence joins TRBV6-5 and TRBJ1-6; 10 bases map to TRBD1. Germline CDR1 MNHEY, CDR2 SVGAGI. CDR3 size: 15 residues. After removal of 8 bases from V and 2 bases from J, the junction contained 3 bases not matched to a gene.

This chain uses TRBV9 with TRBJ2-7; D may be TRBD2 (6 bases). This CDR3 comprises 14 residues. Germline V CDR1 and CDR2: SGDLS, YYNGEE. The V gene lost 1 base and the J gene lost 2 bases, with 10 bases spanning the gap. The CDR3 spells CASSVRTTPYEQYF. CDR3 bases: TGTGCCAGCAGCGTAAGGACTACACCCTACGAGCAGTACTTC.

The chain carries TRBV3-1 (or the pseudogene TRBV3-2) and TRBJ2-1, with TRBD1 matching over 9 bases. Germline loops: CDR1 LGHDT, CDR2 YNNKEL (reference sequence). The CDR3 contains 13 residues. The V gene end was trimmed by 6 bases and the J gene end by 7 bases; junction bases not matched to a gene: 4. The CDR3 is CASRPGQGNEQFF. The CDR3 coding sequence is TGTGCCAGCAGGCCGGGACAGGGTAATGAGCAGTTCTTC.

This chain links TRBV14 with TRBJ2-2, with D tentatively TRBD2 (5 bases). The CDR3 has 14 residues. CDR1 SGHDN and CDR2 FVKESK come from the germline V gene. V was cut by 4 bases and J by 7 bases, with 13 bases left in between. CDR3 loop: CASSPTRYSGELFF. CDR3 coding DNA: TGTGCCAGCAGCCCAACTAGGTACAGCGGGGAGCTGTTTTTT.

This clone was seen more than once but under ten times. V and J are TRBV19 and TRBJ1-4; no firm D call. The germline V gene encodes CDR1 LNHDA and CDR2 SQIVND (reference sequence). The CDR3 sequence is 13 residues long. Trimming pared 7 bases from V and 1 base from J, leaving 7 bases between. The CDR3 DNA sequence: TGTGCCAGTAAATCTAAAACTAATGAAAAACTGTTTTTT. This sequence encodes CASKSKTNEKLFF.

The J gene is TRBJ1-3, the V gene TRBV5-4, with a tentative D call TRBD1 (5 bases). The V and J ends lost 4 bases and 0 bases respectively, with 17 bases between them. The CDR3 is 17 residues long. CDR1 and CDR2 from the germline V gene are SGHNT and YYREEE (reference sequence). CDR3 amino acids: CASSDPTARSSGNTIYF. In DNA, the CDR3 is TGTGCCAGCAGCGACCCGACAGCCAGATCCTCTGGAAACACCATATATTTT.

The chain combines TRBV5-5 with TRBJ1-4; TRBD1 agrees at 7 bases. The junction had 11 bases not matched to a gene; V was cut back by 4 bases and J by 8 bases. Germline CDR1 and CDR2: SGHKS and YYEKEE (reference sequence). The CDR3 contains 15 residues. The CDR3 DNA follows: TGTGCCAGCAGCACTCCCGACAGGGCCGAAGAAAAACTGTTTTTT. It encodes CASSTPDRAEEKLFF. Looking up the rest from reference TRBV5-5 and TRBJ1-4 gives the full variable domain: DAGVTQSPTHLIKTRGQQVTLRCSPISGHKSVSWYQQVLGQGPQFIFQYYEKEERGRGNFPDRFSARQFPNYSSELNVNALLLGDSALYLCASSTPDRAEEKLFFGSGTQLSVL.

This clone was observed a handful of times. CDR3 sequence reads: CASSPVERRDGELFF. The CDR3 nucleotides are TGTGCCAGCAGCCCGGTGGAGCGGAGGGACGGGGAGCTGTTTTTT. This chain uses TRBV5-4 with TRBJ2-2; possible D gene TRBD2, 6 bases. The CDR3 sequence is 15 residues long. In germline, CDR1 is SGHNT, CDR2 YYREEE (reference sequence). V was clipped by 4 bases and J by 7 bases, with 17 bases between them. Variable domain in full (rest from reference TRBV5-4 and TRBJ2-2): ETGVTQSPTHLIKTRGQQVTLRCSSQSGHNTVSWYQQALGQGPQFIFQYYREEENGRGNFPPRFSGLQFPNYSSELNVNALELDDSALYLCASSPVERRDGELFFGEGSRLTVL.

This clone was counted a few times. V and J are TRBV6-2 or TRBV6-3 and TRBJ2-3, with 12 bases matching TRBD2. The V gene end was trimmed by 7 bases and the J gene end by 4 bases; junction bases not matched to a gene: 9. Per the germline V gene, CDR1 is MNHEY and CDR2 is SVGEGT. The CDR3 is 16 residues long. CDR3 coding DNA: TGTGCCAGCAACCCCCCTAGCGGGAGGGCCCCAGATACGCAGTATTTT. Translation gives CASNPPSGRAPDTQYF.

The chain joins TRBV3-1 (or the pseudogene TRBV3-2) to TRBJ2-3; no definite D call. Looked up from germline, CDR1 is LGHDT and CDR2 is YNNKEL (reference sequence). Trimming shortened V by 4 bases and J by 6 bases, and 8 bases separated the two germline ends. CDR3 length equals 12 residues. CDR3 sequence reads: CASSPIGDTQYF. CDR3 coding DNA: TGTGCCAGCAGCCCCATCGGGGATACGCAGTATTTT.

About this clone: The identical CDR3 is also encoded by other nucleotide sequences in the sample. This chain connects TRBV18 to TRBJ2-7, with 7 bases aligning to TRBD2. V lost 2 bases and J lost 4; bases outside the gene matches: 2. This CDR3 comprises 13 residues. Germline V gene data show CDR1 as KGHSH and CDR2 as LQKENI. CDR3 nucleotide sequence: TGTGCCAGCTCACCAGAGCGGGGTTACGAGCAGTACTTC. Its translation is CASSPERGYEQYF. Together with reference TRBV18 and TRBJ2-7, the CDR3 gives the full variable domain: NAGVMQNPRHLVRRRGQEARLRCSPMKGHSHVYWYRQLPEEGLKFMVYLQKENIIDESGMPKERFSAEFPKEGPSILRIQQVVRGDSAAYFCASSPERGYEQYFGPGTRLTVT.

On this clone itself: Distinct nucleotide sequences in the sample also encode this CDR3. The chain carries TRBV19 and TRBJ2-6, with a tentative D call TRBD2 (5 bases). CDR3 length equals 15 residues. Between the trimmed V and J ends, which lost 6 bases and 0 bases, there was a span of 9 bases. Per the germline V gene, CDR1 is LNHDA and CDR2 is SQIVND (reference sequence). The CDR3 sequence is CASSRTGSGANVLTF. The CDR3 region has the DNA TGTGCCAGTAGCAGGACTGGCTCTGGGGCCAACGTCCTGACTTTC.

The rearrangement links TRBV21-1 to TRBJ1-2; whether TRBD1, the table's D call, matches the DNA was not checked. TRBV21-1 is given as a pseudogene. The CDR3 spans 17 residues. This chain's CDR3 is CASSKSGQGAGMRGYTF. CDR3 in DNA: TGTGCCAGCAGCAAAAGCGGGCAGGGGGCTGGTATGAGAGGCTACACCTTC.

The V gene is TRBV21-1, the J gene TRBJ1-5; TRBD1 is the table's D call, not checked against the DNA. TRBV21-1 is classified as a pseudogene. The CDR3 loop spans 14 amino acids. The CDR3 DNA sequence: TGTGCCAGCAGCGCCGGGACAGTCAATCAGCCCCAGCATTTT. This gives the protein CASSAGTVNQPQHF.

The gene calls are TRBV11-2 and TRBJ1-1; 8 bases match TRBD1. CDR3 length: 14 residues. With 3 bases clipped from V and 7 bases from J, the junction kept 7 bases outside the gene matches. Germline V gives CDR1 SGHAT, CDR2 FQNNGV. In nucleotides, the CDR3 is TGTGCCAGCAGCTTTACAGGGGGAGTAGGTGAAGCTTTCTTT. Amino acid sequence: CASSFTGGVGEAFF.

Here the CDR3 DNA reads TGTGCCAGCAGTTACTCGAAGGGGACAGGGACCTACGAGCAGTACTTC. Amino acids: CASSYSKGTGTYEQYF. The chain is built from TRBV6-2 or TRBV6-3 and TRBJ2-7, with 9 bases matching TRBD1. V lost 0 bases to trimming and J lost 2 bases; unmatched junction nucleotides: 5. Germline values: CDR1 MNHEY, CDR2 SVGEGT. CDR3 length: 16 residues.

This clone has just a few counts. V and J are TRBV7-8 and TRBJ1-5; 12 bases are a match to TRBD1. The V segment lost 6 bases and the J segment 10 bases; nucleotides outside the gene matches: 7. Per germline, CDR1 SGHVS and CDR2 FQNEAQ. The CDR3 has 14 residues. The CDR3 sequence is CASSSGTGGGPQHF. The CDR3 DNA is TGTGCCAGCAGTTCCGGGACAGGGGGCGGCCCCCAGCATTTT.

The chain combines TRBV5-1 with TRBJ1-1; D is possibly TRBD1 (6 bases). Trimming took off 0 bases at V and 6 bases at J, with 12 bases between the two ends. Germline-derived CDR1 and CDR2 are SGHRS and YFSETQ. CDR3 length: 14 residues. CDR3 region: CASSLEGVISEAFF. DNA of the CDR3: TGCGCCAGCAGCTTGGAGGGGGTGATCTCTGAAGCTTTCTTT. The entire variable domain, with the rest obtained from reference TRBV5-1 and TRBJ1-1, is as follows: KAGVTQTPRYLIKTRGQQVTLSCSPISGHRSVSWYQQTPGQGLQFLFEYFSETQRNKGNFPGRFSGRQFSNSRSEMNVSTLELGDSALYLCASSLEGVISEAFFGQGTRLTVV.